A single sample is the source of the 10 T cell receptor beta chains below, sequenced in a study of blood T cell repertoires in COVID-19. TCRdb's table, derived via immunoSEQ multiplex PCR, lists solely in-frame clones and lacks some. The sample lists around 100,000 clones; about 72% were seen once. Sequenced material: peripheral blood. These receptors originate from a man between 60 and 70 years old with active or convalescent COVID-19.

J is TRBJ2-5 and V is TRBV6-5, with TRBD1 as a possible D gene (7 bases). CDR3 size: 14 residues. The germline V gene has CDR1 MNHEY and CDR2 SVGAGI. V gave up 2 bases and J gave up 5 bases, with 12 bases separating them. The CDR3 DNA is TGTGCCAGCAGTTACGCGTCAGGGGGGGAGACCCAGTACTTC. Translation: CASSYASGGETQYF.

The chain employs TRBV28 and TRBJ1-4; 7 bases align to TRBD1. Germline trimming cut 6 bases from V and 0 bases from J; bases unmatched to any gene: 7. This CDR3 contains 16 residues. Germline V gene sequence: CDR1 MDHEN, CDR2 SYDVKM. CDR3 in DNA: TGTGCCAGCAGCCGGACGGGACAGCCAACTAATGAAAAACTGTTTTTT. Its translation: CASSRTGQPTNEKLFF.

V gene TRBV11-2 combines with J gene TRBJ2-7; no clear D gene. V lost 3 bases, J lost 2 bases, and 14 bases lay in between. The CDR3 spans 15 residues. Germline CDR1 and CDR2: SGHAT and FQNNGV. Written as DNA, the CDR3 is TGTGCCAGCAGCTTTGGGCTCGGTGGCGCCTACGAGCAGTACGTC. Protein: CASSFGLGGAYEQYV.

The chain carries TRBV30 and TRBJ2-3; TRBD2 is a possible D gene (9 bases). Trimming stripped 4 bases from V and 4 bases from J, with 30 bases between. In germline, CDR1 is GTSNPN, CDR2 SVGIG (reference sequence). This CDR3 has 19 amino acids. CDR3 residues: CAWNRRGLRAGGPPDTQYF. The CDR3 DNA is TGTGCCTGGAATCGCAGGGGGCTGAGGGCGGGAGGGCCACCAGATACGCAGTATTTT.

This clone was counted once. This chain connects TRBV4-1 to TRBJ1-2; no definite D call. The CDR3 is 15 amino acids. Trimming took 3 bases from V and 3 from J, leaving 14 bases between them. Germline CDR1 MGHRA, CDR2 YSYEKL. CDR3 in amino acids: CASSQVWAMDYGYTF. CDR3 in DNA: TGCGCCAGCAGCCAGGTTTGGGCGATGGACTATGGCTACACCTTC.

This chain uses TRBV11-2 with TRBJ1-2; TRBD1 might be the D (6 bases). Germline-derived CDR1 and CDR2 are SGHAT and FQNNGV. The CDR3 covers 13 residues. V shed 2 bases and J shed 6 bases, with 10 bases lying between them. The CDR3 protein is CASSLWGPNGYTF. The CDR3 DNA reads TGTGCCAGCAGCTTATGGGGGCCGAATGGCTACACCTTC.

CDR3 sequence (DNA): TGTGCCAGCAGTTTCGGGGGATGGAGCAATCAGCCCCAGCATTTT. This encodes CASSFGGWSNQPQHF. The gene calls are TRBV27 and TRBJ1-5; D is perhaps TRBD1 (5 bases). The CDR3 extends over 15 amino acids. V was clipped by 3 bases and J by 1 base, with 10 bases between them. CDR1 is MNHEY, CDR2 SMNVEV, per germline (reference sequence).

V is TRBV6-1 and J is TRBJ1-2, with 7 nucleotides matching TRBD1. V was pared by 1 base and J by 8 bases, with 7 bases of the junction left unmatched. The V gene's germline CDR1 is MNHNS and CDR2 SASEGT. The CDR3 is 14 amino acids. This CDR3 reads CASSEGTGLGGYTF. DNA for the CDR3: TGTGCCAGCAGTGAAGGGACAGGTTTGGGGGGCTACACCTTC.

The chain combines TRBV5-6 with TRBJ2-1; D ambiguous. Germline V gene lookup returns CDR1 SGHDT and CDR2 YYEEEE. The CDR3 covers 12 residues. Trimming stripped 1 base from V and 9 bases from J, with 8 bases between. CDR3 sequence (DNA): TGTGCCAGCAGCTTGTTCGGGTTTGAGCAGTTCTTC. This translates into CASSLFGFEQFF.

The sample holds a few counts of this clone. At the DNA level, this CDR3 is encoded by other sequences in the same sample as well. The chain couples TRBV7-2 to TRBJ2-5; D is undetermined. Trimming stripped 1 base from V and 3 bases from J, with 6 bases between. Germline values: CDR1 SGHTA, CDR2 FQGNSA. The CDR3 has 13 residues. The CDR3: CASSLGRKETQYF. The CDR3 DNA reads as TGTGCCAGCAGCTTAGGCAGAAAAGAGACCCAGTACTTC.